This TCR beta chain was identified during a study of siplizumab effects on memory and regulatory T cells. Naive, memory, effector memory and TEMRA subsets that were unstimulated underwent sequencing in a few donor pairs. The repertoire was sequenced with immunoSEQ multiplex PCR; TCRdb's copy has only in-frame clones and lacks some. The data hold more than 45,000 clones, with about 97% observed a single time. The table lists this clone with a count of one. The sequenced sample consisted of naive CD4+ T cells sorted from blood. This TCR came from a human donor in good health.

CDR3 DNA: TGCGCCAGCAGCTTGACGGGAGGGTCCGACACCGGGGAGCTGTTTTTT. Translating gives CASSLTGGSDTGELFF. The chain joins TRBV5-1 to TRBJ2-2; 8 bases align to TRBD2. With V trimmed by 1 base and J by 3 bases, 5 bases remained unmatched. Germline V CDR1 and CDR2: SGHRS, YFSETQ. CDR3 length equals 16 residues.